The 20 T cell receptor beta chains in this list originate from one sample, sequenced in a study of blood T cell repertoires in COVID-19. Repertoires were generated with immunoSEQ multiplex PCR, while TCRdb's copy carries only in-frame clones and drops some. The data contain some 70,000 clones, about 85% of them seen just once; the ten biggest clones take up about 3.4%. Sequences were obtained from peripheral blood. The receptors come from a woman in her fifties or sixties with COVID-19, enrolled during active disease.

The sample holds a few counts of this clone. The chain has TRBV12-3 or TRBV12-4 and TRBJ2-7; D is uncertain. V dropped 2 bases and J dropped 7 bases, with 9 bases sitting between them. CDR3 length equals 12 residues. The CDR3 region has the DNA TGTGCCAGCAGTTTACAGGTTGGGGAGCAGTACTTC. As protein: CASSLQVGEQYF.

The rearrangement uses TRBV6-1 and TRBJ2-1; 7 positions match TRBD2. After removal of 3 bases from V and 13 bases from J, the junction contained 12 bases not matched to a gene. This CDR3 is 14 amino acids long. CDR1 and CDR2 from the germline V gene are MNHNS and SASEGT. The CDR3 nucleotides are TGTGCCAGCAGTGAGGGGCTAGCGGAGCCCTCTCAGTTCTTC. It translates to CASSEGLAEPSQFF.

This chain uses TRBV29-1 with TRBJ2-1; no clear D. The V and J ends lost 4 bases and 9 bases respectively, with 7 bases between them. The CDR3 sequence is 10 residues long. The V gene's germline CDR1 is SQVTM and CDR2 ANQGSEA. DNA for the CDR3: TGCAGCGTTGCGACGGGTGAGCAGTTCTTC. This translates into CSVATGEQFF.

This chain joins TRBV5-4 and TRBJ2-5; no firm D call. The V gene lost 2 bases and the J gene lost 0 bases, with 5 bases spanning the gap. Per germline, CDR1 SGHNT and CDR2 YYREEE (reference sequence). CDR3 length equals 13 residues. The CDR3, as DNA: TGTGCCAGCAGCTTAACATACCAAGAGACCCAGTACTTC. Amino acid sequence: CASSLTYQETQYF.

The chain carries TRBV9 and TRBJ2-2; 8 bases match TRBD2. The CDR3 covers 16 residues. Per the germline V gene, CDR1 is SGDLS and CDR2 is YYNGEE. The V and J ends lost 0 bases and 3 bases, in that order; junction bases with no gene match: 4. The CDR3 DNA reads TGTGCCAGCAGCGTAGCGGGAGGGCCGCACACCGGGGAGCTGTTTTTT. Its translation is CASSVAGGPHTGELFF. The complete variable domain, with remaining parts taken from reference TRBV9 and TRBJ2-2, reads DSGVTQTPKHLITATGQRVTLRCSPRSGDLSVYWYQQSLDQGLQFLIQYYNGEERAKGNILERFSAQQFPDLHSELNLSSLELGDSALYFCASSVAGGPHTGELFFGEGSRLTVL.

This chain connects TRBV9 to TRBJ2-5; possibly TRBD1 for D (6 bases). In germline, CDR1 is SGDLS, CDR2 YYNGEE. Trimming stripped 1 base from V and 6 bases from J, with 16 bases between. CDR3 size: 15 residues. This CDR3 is CASSVQGFYAQTQYF. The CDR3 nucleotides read TGTGCCAGCAGCGTACAGGGGTTCTACGCGCAGACCCAGTACTTC.

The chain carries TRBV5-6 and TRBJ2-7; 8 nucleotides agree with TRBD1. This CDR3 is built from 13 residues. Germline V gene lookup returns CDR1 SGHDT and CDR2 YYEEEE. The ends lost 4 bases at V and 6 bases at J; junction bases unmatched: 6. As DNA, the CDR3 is TGTGCCAGCAGCCCCGGGACAGGCCGCGAGCAGTACTTC. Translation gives CASSPGTGREQYF. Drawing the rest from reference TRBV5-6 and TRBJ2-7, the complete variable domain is DAGVTQSPTHLIKTRGQQVTLRCSPKSGHDTVSWYQQALGQGPQFIFQYYEEEERQRGNFPDRFSGHQFPNYSSELNVNALLLGDSALYLCASSPGTGREQYFGPGTRLTVT.

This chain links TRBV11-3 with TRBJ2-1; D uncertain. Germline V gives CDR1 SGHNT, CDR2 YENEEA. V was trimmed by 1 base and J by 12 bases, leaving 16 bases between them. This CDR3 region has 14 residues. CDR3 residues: CASSLAPSDPGQFF. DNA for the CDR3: TGTGCCAGCAGCTTAGCCCCCTCTGATCCGGGGCAGTTCTTC.

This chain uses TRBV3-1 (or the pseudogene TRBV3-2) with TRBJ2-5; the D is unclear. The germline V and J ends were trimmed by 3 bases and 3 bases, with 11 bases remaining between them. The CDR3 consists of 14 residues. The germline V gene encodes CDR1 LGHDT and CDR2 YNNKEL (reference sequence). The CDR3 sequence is CASSHVRREETQYF. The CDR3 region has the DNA TGTGCCAGCAGCCATGTTCGGAGAGAAGAGACCCAGTACTTC.

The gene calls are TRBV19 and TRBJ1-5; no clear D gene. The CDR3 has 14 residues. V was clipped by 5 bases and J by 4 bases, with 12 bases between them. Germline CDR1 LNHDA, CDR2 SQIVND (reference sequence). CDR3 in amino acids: CASSAGSRNQPQHF. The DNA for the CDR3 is TGTGCCAGTAGTGCGGGGAGTAGGAATCAGCCCCAGCATTTT.

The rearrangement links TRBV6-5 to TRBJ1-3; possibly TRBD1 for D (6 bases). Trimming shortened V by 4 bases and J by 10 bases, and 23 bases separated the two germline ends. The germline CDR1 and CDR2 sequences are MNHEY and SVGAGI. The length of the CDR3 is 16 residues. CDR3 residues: CASSSKPGQGERTIYF. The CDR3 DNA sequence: TGTGCCAGCAGTTCCAAGCCGGGACAAGGGGAGAGGACCATATATTTT.

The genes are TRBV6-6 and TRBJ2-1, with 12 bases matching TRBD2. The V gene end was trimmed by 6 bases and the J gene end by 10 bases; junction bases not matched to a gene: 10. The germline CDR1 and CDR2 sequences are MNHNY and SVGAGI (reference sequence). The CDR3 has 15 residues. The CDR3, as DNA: TGTGCCAGCAGACTCCCGACTAGCGGGAGATTCGAGCAGTTCTTC. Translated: CASRLPTSGRFEQFF.

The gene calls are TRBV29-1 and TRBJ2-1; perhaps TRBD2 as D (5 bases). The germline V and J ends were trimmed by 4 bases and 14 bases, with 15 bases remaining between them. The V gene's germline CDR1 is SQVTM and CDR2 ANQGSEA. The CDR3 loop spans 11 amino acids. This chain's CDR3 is CSVVSSSGEFF. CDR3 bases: TGCAGCGTTGTTAGCTCCTCCGGGGAGTTCTTC.

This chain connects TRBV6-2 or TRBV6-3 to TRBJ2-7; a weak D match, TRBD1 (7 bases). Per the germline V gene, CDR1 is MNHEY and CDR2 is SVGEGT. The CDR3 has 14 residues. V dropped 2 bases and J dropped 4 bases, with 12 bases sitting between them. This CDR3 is CASSYQGGRYEQYF. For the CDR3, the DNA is TGTGCCAGCAGTTACCAGGGGGGAAGATACGAGCAGTACTTC.

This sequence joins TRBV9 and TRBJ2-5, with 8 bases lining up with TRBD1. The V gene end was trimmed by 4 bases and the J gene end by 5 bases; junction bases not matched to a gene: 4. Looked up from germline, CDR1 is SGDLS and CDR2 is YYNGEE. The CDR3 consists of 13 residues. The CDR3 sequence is CASSSRTGETQYF. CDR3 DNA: TGTGCCAGCAGCTCAAGGACAGGGGAGACCCAGTACTTC. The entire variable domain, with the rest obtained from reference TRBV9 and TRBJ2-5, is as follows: DSGVTQTPKHLITATGQRVTLRCSPRSGDLSVYWYQQSLDQGLQFLIQYYNGEERAKGNILERFSAQQFPDLHSELNLSSLELGDSALYFCASSSRTGETQYFGPGTRLLVL.

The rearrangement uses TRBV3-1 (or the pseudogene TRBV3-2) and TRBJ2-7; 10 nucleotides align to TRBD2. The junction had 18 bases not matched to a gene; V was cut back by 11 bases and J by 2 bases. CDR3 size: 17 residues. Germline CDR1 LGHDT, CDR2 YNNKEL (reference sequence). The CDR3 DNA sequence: TGTGCCTGCGCCCGGGGTCTGGGACTAGCGACCACCTACGAGCAGTACTTC. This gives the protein CACARGLGLATTYEQYF.

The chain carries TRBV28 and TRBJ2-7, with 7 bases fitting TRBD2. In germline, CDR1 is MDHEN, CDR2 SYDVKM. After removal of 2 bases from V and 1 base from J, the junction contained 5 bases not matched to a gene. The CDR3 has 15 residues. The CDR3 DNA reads TGTGCCAGCAGTTTAACGGGGGGTTTGTCCTACGAGCAGTACTTC. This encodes CASSLTGGLSYEQYF.

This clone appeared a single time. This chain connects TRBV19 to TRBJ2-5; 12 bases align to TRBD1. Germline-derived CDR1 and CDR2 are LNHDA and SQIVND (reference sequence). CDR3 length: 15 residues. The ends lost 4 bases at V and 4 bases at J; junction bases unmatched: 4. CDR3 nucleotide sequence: TGTGCCAGTAGTACCGGGACAGGGGGCTTAGAGACCCAGTACTTC. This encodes CASSTGTGGLETQYF.

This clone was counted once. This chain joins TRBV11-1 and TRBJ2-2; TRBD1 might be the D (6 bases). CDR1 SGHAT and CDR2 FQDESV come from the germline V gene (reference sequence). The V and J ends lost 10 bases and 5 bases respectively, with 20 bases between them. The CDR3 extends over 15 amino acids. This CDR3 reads CATSRGMTFTGELFF. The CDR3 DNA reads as TGTGCCACCTCTAGGGGGATGACATTTACCGGGGAGCTGTTTTTT.

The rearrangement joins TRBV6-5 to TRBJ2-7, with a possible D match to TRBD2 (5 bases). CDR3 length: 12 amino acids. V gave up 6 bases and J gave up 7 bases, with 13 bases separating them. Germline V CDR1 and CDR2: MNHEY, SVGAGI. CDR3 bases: TGTGCCAGCAGCCGTACGGGGAAAGAGCAGTACTTC. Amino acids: CASSRTGKEQYF.